Listed here are 26 T cell receptor beta chains from one sample, sequenced in a study of blood T cells in healthy people across ages. Alongside a J-beta primer mix, a sample-barcoded 5' primer served in a second PCR lasting about 7 to 11 cycles. TCRdb independently ran MiXCR on the 5' RACE reads; one entry per CDR3 protein. This sample has 1 million to 1.2 million distinct CDR3 sequences, with roughly two fifths found just once. The sequenced sample consisted of blood. These receptors were obtained from a man aged 18 to 29 in good health.

The rearrangement uses TRBV12-3 or TRBV12-4 and TRBJ2-3, with D unclear. The V end lost 11 bases, the J end lost 7 bases, and 13 bases lay between the germline ends. This CDR3 is built from 11 residues. The CDR3 reads CAAGPSHTQYF. The DNA for the CDR3 is TGTGCCGCTGGCCCAAGTCATACGCAGTATTTT.

This clonotype was seen more than once but under ten times. CDR3 sequence reads: CASSETLGEQFF. CDR3 DNA: TGTGCCAGCAGTGAAACGCTAGGTGAGCAGTTCTTC. The rearrangement links TRBV25-1 to TRBJ2-1, with D hard to call. Per germline, CDR1 MGHDK and CDR2 SYGVNS. This CDR3 spans 12 amino acids. V was shortened by 2 bases and J by 9 bases, with 8 bases between the two germline ends.

The V gene is TRBV20-1, the J gene TRBJ2-4; TRBD1 matches at 7 bases. Germline lookup yields CDR1 DFQATT and CDR2 SNEGSKA (reference sequence). With V trimmed by 6 bases and J by 9 bases, 5 bases remained unmatched. The CDR3 is made up of 11 amino acids. CDR3 sequence (DNA): TGCAGTGCAACGACAGGGAGCATTCAGTACTTC. Translated, it gives CSATTGSIQYF.

This chain connects TRBV11-1 to TRBJ2-5, with D perhaps TRBD1 (6 bases). The CDR3 contains 15 residues. V was pared by 5 bases and J by 5 bases, with 18 bases between. Germline-derived CDR1 and CDR2 are SGHAT and FQDESV (reference sequence). The CDR3 DNA follows: TGTGCCAGCAGCCCAACAGGGCCGGGAAGGGAGACCCAGTACTTC. This sequence encodes CASSPTGPGRETQYF.

The J gene is TRBJ2-7, the V gene TRBV29-1; TRBD1 matches 8 bases. CDR1 and CDR2 (germline): SQVTM, ANQGSEA. Unmatched junction bases numbered 8, after V lost 0 bases and J lost 4 bases. CDR3 length: 15 residues. CDR3 coding DNA: TGCAGCGTTGAAGATCCGGGCAGGGGGCAGTACGAGCAGTACTTC. Its protein product is CSVEDPGRGQYEQYF.

This clonotype has more than one count but fewer than ten. The chain combines TRBV12-3 or TRBV12-4 with TRBJ2-1; 11 nucleotides agree with TRBD2. The assigned J gene may be wrong: the sequence end matches TRBJ2-7 better. The CDR3 totals 16 residues. The CDR3 bases are TGTGCCAGCAGGACACGACTAGCGGGGACCGACAATGAGCAGTACTTC. This encodes CASRTRLAGTDNEQYF.

Notes on this clonotype: A clone one base away is much larger, so this may be a read error. The chain is built from TRBV7-8 and TRBJ1-2; 9 nucleotides align to TRBD1. The CDR3 has 14 amino acids. V lost 8 bases and J lost 4; bases outside the gene matches: 8. Per the germline V gene, CDR1 is SGHVS and CDR2 is FQNEAQ. The CDR3 DNA reads TGTGCCAGCTGCGGCCGGGACAGGGTCTATGGCTACACCTTC. It translates to CASCGRDRVYGYTF.

This clonotype occurred a few times. The CDR3 coding sequence is TGTGCCATCAGTGAGTTGGGTTCTCTGAACACTGAAGCTTTCTTT. Residues: CAISELGSLNTEAFF. The chain has TRBV10-3 and TRBJ1-1; D remains ambiguous. The germline V gene encodes CDR1 ENHRY and CDR2 SYGVKD. There are 15 residues in the CDR3. V shed 1 base and J shed 0 bases, with 9 bases lying between them.

J is TRBJ1-2 and V is TRBV5-1, with D uncertain. CDR1 and CDR2 (germline): SGHRS, YFSETQ. This CDR3 has 15 residues. Trimming shortened V by 4 bases and J by 2 bases, and 15 bases separated the two germline ends. CDR3: CASSPPLEGNYGYTF. The DNA of the CDR3 is TGCGCCAGCAGCCCCCCTTTGGAAGGGAACTATGGCTACACCTTC.

This clonotype was recorded only once. J is TRBJ2-5 and V is TRBV6-5; D is unclear. Trimming took 0 bases from V and 1 from J, leaving 15 bases between them. The CDR3 is made up of 17 amino acids. The germline gives CDR1 MNHEY, CDR2 SVGAGI. CDR3 sequence reads: CASSYSRKDGSQETQYF. CDR3 DNA sequence: TGTGCCAGCAGTTACTCGAGAAAAGACGGCAGCCAAGAGACCCAGTACTTC.

The chain links TRBV18 to TRBJ2-1; D may be TRBD1 (5 bases). Deletions cut 6 bases from V and 9 bases from J, with 33 bases between. The CDR3 is 19 residues long. Germline V gene data show CDR1 as KGHSH and CDR2 as LQKENI. This CDR3 reads CASSQTTTFPRRQGCEQFF. CDR3 sequence (DNA): TGTGCCAGCTCGCAGACCACCACTTTCCCTCGGCGGCAGGGTTGTGAGCAGTTCTTC.

Details on this clonotype: At one of its ends the junction is not consistent with the germline gene, which may arise from a read error. The chain uses TRBV6-6 and TRBJ2-5; TRBD1 agrees at 9 bases. The CDR3 runs 15 residues. CDR1 is MNHNY, CDR2 SVGAGI, per germline (reference sequence). CDR3 residues: CASRTGGVWQETPYF. In DNA form, the CDR3 reads TGTGCCAGCAGAACAGGGGGCGTTTGGCAAGAGACCCCGTACTTC.

This clonotype was observed many times. The chain employs TRBV10-3 and TRBJ2-1; D gene unclear. Trimming left V 3 bases short and J 6 bases short, with 6 bases between. The CDR3 consists of 12 residues. CDR1 and CDR2 from the germline V gene are ENHRY and SYGVKD. The CDR3 reads CAISEPSNEQFF. In nucleotides, the CDR3 is TGTGCCATCAGTGAACCTTCCAATGAGCAGTTCTTC.

This clonotype was detected a few times. The chain recombines TRBV10-3 with TRBJ1-1; the D gene is possibly TRBD1 (5 bases). Trimming took off 2 bases at V and 1 base at J, with 11 bases between the two ends. CDR3 size: 15 residues. Germline-derived CDR1 and CDR2 are ENHRY and SYGVKD. CDR3 sequence: CAISEPRDQNTEAFF. CDR3 bases: TGTGCCATCAGTGAGCCCCGGGACCAGAACACTGAAGCTTTCTTT.

This clonotype was counted only a few times. The chain employs TRBV7-9 and TRBJ1-1; the D gene is possibly TRBD1 (5 bases). The CDR3 is 13 residues long. The V and J ends lost 10 bases and 1 base respectively, with 13 bases between them. Germline V lookup: CDR1 SEHNR, CDR2 FQNEAQ (reference sequence). As DNA, the CDR3 is TGTGCCACGGGACGGGGCGGGAACACTGAAGCTTTCTTT. Its translation is CATGRGGNTEAFF.

The chain joins TRBV7-8 to TRBJ2-2; D might be TRBD1 or TRBD2, each matching 5 bases. The ends were cut back, 5 bases at V and 8 bases at J, with 18 bases in the middle. Germline CDR1 reads SGHVS; CDR2 reads FQNEAQ. This CDR3 contains 15 residues. Here the CDR3 DNA reads TGTGCCAGCAGCCCTCGGGGCAGGCCTAAAGGGGAGCTGTTTTTT. This translates into CASSPRGRPKGELFF.

The table lists this clonotype with a few counts. The chain links TRBV20-1 to TRBJ1-4; 7 positions agree with TRBD1. The CDR3 totals 16 residues. From germline, CDR1 is DFQATT and CDR2 SNEGSKA (reference sequence). The V segment lost 1 base and the J segment 5 bases; nucleotides outside the gene matches: 10. CDR3 sequence reads: CSARVAGQVLNEKLFF. CDR3 DNA: TGCAGTGCTAGAGTAGCCGGACAGGTCTTGAATGAAAAACTGTTTTTT.

The chain uses TRBV29-1 and TRBJ2-7; 10 bases fit TRBD2. J was trimmed by 2 bases and V by 4 bases; bases with no gene match: 2. This CDR3 has 13 amino acids. Germline CDR1 reads SQVTM; CDR2 reads ANQGSEA. In DNA form, the CDR3 reads TGCAGCGTTGCTAGCGGGGGCCCCTACGAGCAGTACTTC. This codes for CSVASGGPYEQYF.

Of note for this clonotype: Being one base from a much bigger clone, this may be a read error. The chain carries TRBV5-1 and TRBJ2-3; D is undetermined. The CDR3 covers 14 residues. Germline V gives CDR1 SGHRS, CDR2 YFSETQ. The CDR3, as DNA: TGCTCCAGCAGCTTGGATCCCGACACAGATACGCAGTATTTT. This gives the protein CSSSLDPDTDTQYF. The full variable domain, rest sourced from reference TRBV5-1 and TRBJ2-3, is KAGVTQTPRYLIKTRGQQVTLSCSPISGHRSVSWYQQTPGQGLQFLFEYFSETQRNKGNFPGRFSGRQFSNSRSEMNVSTLELGDSALYLCSSSLDPDTDTQYFGPGTRLTVL.

The rearrangement joins TRBV10-3 to TRBJ2-3; 8 nucleotides line up with TRBD1. J lost 4 bases, V lost 4 bases, and 7 bases had no gene match. The CDR3 runs to 15 residues. Germline assignment: CDR1 ENHRY and CDR2 SYGVKD. CDR3 DNA: TGTGCCATCAGTGCGGCAGGGGGCGCCGCAGATACGCAGTATTTT. Residues: CAISAAGGAADTQYF.

The chain joins TRBV6-5 to TRBJ2-3, with D hard to call. The germline V gene encodes CDR1 MNHEY and CDR2 SVGAGI. Trimming stripped 0 bases from V and 1 base from J, with 8 bases between. The CDR3 spans 15 residues. In DNA, the CDR3 is TGTGCCAGCAGTTACTCGCCGCAGCGCACAGATACGCAGTATTTT. Encoded protein: CASSYSPQRTDTQYF.

This clonotype was picked up a small number of times. The rearrangement links TRBV5-5 to TRBJ2-2; 8 bases match TRBD1. Per the germline V gene, CDR1 is SGHKS and CDR2 is YYEKEE (reference sequence). The V segment lost 4 bases and the J segment 6 bases; nucleotides outside the gene matches: 5. CDR3 length: 14 amino acids. CDR3 coding DNA: TGTGCCAGCAGCAAGGACAGGGATTCCGGGGAGCTGTTTTTT. This gives the protein CASSKDRDSGELFF.

V and J are TRBV28 and TRBJ2-5; possibly TRBD1 or TRBD2 for D (5 bases each). The V gene's germline CDR1 is MDHEN and CDR2 SYDVKM. V lost 7 bases, J lost 1 base, and 13 bases lay in between. The CDR3 sequence is 14 residues long. CDR3 bases: TGTGCCAGCAATGAGGGGAGCACCCAAGAGACCCAGTACTTC. Translation: CASNEGSTQETQYF.

CDR3 sequence reads: CATSPDRGRHTEAFF. The CDR3 DNA is TGTGCCACCAGCCCGGACAGGGGCCGACACACTGAAGCTTTCTTT. This chain connects TRBV15 to TRBJ1-1; TRBD1 matches at 9 bases. CDR1 LNHNV and CDR2 YYDKDF come from the germline V gene (reference sequence). The CDR3 consists of 15 residues. V was pared by 5 bases and J by 3 bases, with 7 bases of the junction left unmatched.

J is TRBJ2-7 and V is TRBV27; D tentatively reads TRBD1 or TRBD2 (5 bases each). Germline V lookup: CDR1 MNHEY, CDR2 SMNVEV (reference sequence). With 4 bases removed from V and 7 bases from J, the gap between germline ends came to 17 bases. The CDR3 is made up of 14 amino acids. For the CDR3, the DNA is TGTGCCAGCAGTTCACCGGGGACCTACAATGAGCAGTACTTC. This sequence encodes CASSSPGTYNEQYF.

CDR3 in DNA: TGTGCCATCCCCGGGGGAGCTACGAACACCGGGGAGCTGTTTTTT. Its protein is CAIPGGATNTGELFF. The rearrangement links TRBV10-3 to TRBJ2-2; TRBD2 is a possible D gene (6 bases). Germline assignment: CDR1 ENHRY and CDR2 SYGVKD. Trimming pared 8 bases from V and 0 bases from J, leaving 13 bases between. The CDR3 is made up of 15 amino acids.